The 21 T cell receptor beta chains listed next were all sequenced from one sample in a study of blood T cells in healthy people across ages. A sample-barcoded 5' primer and a J-beta primer mix were used in a second PCR of about 7 to 12 cycles. TCRdb reprocessed the 5' RACE reads via MiXCR and lists one record per CDR3 protein. The sample yields 1.5 million to 2 million distinct CDR3 sequences, about 50% seen once. Sequencing was carried out using blood. These receptors all come from a woman in her thirties or forties in good health.

This clonotype is a singleton in its sample. The genes are TRBV7-9 and TRBJ1-2, with 8 bases fitting TRBD1. CDR1 SEHNR and CDR2 FQNEAQ come from the germline V gene (reference sequence). This CDR3 region has 15 residues. V was pared by 5 bases and J by 4 bases, with 9 bases of the junction left unmatched. The chain's CDR3 is CASSLKTGEIYGYTF. DNA for the CDR3: TGTGCCAGCAGCCTTAAGACAGGGGAAATCTATGGCTACACCTTC.

The chain has TRBV20-1 and TRBJ1-6; maybe TRBD1 (6 bases). Germline CDR1 DFQATT, CDR2 SNEGSKA (reference sequence). Trimming removed 5 bases from V and 15 bases from J, with 20 bases in between. The CDR3 loop spans 13 amino acids. CDR3 in amino acids: CSAGGQGRIFLHF. Written as DNA, the CDR3 is TGCAGTGCTGGGGGGCAGGGGAGGATATTCCTCCACTTT.

This sequence joins TRBV15 and TRBJ1-5; the D gene is possibly TRBD1 (6 bases). The germline V gene has CDR1 LNHNV and CDR2 YYDKDF (reference sequence). The CDR3 runs to 15 residues. V shed 0 bases and J shed 5 bases, with 11 bases lying between them. Written as DNA, the CDR3 is TGTGCCACCAGCAGAGATCGGGGGGCCCATCAGCCCCAGCATTTT. It translates to CATSRDRGAHQPQHF.

V gene TRBV5-1 combines with J gene TRBJ2-2; the match to TRBD1 covers 7 bases. The trim removed 4 bases at V and 3 bases at J, leaving 6 bases unmatched. Germline V CDR1 and CDR2: SGHRS, YFSETQ. The CDR3 is made up of 15 amino acids. CDR3 loop: CASSIGTVDTGELFF. The CDR3 DNA follows: TGCGCCAGCAGCATCGGGACAGTGGACACCGGGGAGCTGTTTTTT. The full variable domain, completed using reference TRBV5-1 and TRBJ2-2, is KAGVTQTPRYLIKTRGQQVTLSCSPISGHRSVSWYQQTPGQGLQFLFEYFSETQRNKGNFPGRFSGRQFSNSRSEMNVSTLELGDSALYLCASSIGTVDTGELFFGEGSRLTVL.

This clonotype was detected many times. V is TRBV29-1 and J is TRBJ2-7; D is uncertain. This CDR3 spans 11 amino acids. The germline V and J ends were trimmed by 5 bases and 1 base, with 6 bases remaining between them. Per the germline V gene, CDR1 is SQVTM and CDR2 is ANQGSEA. CDR3 loop: CSVSRSYEQYF. Written as DNA, the CDR3 is TGCAGCGTTTCTAGGTCCTACGAGCAGTACTTC.

This sequence joins TRBV10-3 and TRBJ1-6; a possible D gene is TRBD1 (5 bases). Germline CDR1 and CDR2: ENHRY and SYGVKD. Trimming removed 1 base from V and 5 bases from J, with 12 bases in between. The CDR3 loop spans 16 amino acids. CDR3 region: CAISEYAGEDNSPLHF. As DNA, the CDR3 is TGTGCCATCAGTGAGTATGCGGGGGAGGATAATTCACCCCTCCACTTT.

V gene TRBV20-1 combines with J gene TRBJ2-7; 9 positions agree with TRBD2. The germline V gene encodes CDR1 DFQATT and CDR2 SNEGSKA (reference sequence). Trimming removed 5 bases from V and 1 base from J; junction bases left unmatched: 9. This CDR3 is 15 amino acids long. The CDR3, as DNA: TGCAGTGCTCAGGGAGCTAGCGGGGTTTCCTACGAGCAGTACTTC. Its translation is CSAQGASGVSYEQYF.

V and J are TRBV28 and TRBJ1-5; weak D call: TRBD1 (6 bases). Germline V lookup: CDR1 MDHEN, CDR2 SYDVKM. Trimming removed 0 bases from V and 3 bases from J, with 12 bases in between. This CDR3 region has 16 residues. The CDR3 DNA reads TGTGCCAGCAGTTTATGGGCAGGGGCATACAATCAGCCCCAGCATTTT. As protein: CASSLWAGAYNQPQHF.

The chain uses TRBV6-5 and TRBJ2-1; 9 bases fit TRBD2. Germline assignment: CDR1 MNHEY and CDR2 SVGAGI. The V gene end was trimmed by 8 bases and the J gene end by 1 base; junction bases not matched to a gene: 9. This CDR3 is built from 16 residues. CDR3 DNA: TGTGCCAGCTACGGCGGGGGGGCGAGATCCTACAATGAGCAGTTCTTC. Protein product: CASYGGGARSYNEQFF.

The chain is built from TRBV25-1 and TRBJ1-1, with D possibly matching TRBD1 (6 bases). The CDR3 consists of 15 residues. From germline, CDR1 is MGHDK and CDR2 SYGVNS. V lost 3 bases and J lost 1, with 12 bases in between. CDR3 residues: CASSDHRAGNTEAFF. The CDR3 coding sequence is TGTGCCAGCAGTGACCACAGGGCGGGGAACACTGAAGCTTTCTTT. The complete variable domain, with remaining parts taken from reference TRBV25-1 and TRBJ1-1, reads EADIYQTPRYLVIGTGKKITLECSQTMGHDKMYWYQQDPGMELHLIHYSYGVNSTEKGDLSSESTVSRIRTEHFPLTLESARPSHTSQYLCASSDHRAGNTEAFFGQGTRLTVV.

The chain employs TRBV7-2 and TRBJ1-1, with D unclear. Trimming shortened V by 1 base and J by 2 bases, and 8 bases separated the two germline ends. The CDR3 loop spans 14 amino acids. Per germline, CDR1 SGHTA and CDR2 FQGNSA. The CDR3: CASSLGRSNTEAFF. CDR3 coding DNA: TGTGCCAGCAGCTTAGGACGGAGTAACACTGAAGCTTTCTTT.

This chain joins TRBV27 and TRBJ2-4, with TRBD1 as a possible D gene (6 bases). The DNA end favors TRBJ2-7, so the J call may be wrong. This CDR3 spans 13 amino acids. Germline loops: CDR1 MNHEY, CDR2 SMNVEV (reference sequence). CDR3: CASFAGETYEQYF. The CDR3 DNA reads TGTGCCAGCTTTGCAGGGGAGACCTACGAGCAGTACTTC.

In this sample, this clonotype turned up once. V is TRBV6-5 and J is TRBJ2-4, with TRBD2 identical over 11 bases. Germline lookup yields CDR1 MNHEY and CDR2 SVGAGI. The ends lost 0 bases at V and 13 bases at J; junction bases unmatched: 8. CDR3 length: 15 amino acids. The chain's CDR3 is CASSYSLAGGQAQYF. As DNA, the CDR3 is TGTGCCAGCAGTTACTCTCTAGCGGGGGGTCAAGCCCAGTACTTC.

The chain has TRBV7-2 and TRBJ1-6; D remains ambiguous. V lost 3 bases to trimming and J lost 7 bases, with 13 bases between them. The germline gives CDR1 SGHTA, CDR2 FQGNSA. The CDR3 extends over 15 amino acids. CDR3 protein: CASSFEGLLNSPLHF. CDR3 bases: TGTGCCAGCAGCTTTGAGGGTTTACTGAATTCACCCCTCCACTTT.

This clonotype was seen many times. The chain has TRBV20-1 and TRBJ2-5; D unresolved. CDR1 DFQATT and CDR2 SNEGSKA come from the germline V gene (reference sequence). The CDR3 has 11 amino acids. V gave up 6 bases and J gave up 5 bases, with 10 bases separating them. CDR3 DNA: TGCAGTGCAACACCCTTGGAGACCCAGTACTTC. Translating it yields CSATPLETQYF.

The chain couples TRBV3-1 to TRBJ1-6; TRBD1 agrees at 8 bases. Germline values: CDR1 LGHDT, CDR2 YNNKEL (reference sequence). Unmatched junction bases numbered 8, after V lost 5 bases and J lost 5 bases. This CDR3 is built from 16 residues. In nucleotides, the CDR3 is TGTGCCAGCAGCGGGTCCGGGACAGGCCATAATTCACCCCTCCACTTT. As protein: CASSGSGTGHNSPLHF.

As DNA, the CDR3 is TGTGCCAGCAGCAAATCAGGGGTCGGGGGTGTAGAGACCCAGTACTTC. Translated: CASSKSGVGGVETQYF. The chain employs TRBV21-1 and TRBJ2-5; the DNA was not compared with TRBD1, the D call given in the table. TRBV21-1 is flagged as a pseudogene. This CDR3 has 16 amino acids.

For the CDR3, the DNA is TGCGCCAGCAGCCAAGAAGCTAGCGGGGTCTACAATGAGCAGTTCTTC. Its translation is CASSQEASGVYNEQFF. This chain connects TRBV4-3 to TRBJ2-1; 9 bases are shared with TRBD2. Trimming at V came to 0 bases and at J to 3 bases, leaving 3 bases not matched to a gene. The CDR3 runs 16 residues. CDR1 and CDR2 from the germline V gene are LGHNA and YSLEER.

This chain links TRBV4-3 with TRBJ2-1; weak D call: TRBD1 (6 bases). The CDR3 is made up of 14 amino acids. Germline CDR1 reads LGHNA; CDR2 reads YSLEER. Trimming shortened V by 0 bases and J by 6 bases, and 9 bases separated the two germline ends. CDR3 DNA sequence: TGCGCCAGCAGCCAAGATCCAGGGGCCAATGAGCAGTTCTTC. Its translation is CASSQDPGANEQFF.

The chain is built from TRBV5-6 and TRBJ2-1, with TRBD2 identical over 9 bases. Germline values: CDR1 SGHDT, CDR2 YYEEEE. The junction had 6 bases not matched to a gene; V was cut back by 0 bases and J by 5 bases. The CDR3 covers 16 residues. CDR3 sequence (DNA): TGTGCCAGCAGCTTGGATCCGCTAGCGGGGAACAATGAGCAGTTCTTC. It codes for CASSLDPLAGNNEQFF.

Turning to this clonotype: A read error may produce the germline difference seen at one junction end. V and J are TRBV7-2 and TRBJ2-3, with 13 bases identical to TRBD2. CDR1 SGHTA and CDR2 FQGNSA come from the germline V gene. This CDR3 has 20 residues. As DNA, the CDR3 is TGTGCCAGCAGCTCCTCCTGGGGACTAGCGGGGAGATCATTCACAGATACGCGGTATTTT. It is translated as CASSSSWGLAGRSFTDTRYF.